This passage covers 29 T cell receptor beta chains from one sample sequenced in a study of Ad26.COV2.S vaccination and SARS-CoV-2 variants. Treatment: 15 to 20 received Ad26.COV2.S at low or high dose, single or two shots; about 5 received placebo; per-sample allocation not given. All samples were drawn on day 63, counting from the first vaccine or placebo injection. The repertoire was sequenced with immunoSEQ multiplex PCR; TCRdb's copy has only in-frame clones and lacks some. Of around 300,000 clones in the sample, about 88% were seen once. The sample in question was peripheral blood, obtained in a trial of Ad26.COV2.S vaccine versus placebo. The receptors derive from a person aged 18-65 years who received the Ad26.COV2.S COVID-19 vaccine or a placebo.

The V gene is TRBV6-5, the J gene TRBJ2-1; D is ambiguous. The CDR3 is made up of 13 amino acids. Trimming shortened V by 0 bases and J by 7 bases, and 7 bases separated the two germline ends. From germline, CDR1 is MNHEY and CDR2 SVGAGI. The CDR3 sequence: CASSYSLGNEQFF. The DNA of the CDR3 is TGTGCCAGCAGTTACTCTCTCGGGAATGAGCAGTTCTTC.

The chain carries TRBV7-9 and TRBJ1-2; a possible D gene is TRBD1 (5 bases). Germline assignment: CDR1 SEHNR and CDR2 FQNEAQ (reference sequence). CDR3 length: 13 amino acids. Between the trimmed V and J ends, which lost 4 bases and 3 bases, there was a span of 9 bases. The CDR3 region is CASSSGGDYGYTF. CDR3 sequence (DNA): TGTGCCAGCAGCTCCGGGGGTGACTATGGCTACACCTTC.

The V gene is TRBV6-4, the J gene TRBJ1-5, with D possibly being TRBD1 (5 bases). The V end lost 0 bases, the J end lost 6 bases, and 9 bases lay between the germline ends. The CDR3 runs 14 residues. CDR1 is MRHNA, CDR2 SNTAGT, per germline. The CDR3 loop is CASSDSTESQPQHF. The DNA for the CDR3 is TGTGCCAGCAGTGACTCGACAGAAAGTCAGCCCCAGCATTTT.

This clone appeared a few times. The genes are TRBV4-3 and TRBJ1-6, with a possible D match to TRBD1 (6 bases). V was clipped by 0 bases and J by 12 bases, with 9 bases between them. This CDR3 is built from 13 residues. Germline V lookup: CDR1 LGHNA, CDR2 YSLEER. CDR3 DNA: TGCGCCAGCAGCCAAGAGGGGGGCAGACCCCTCCACTTT. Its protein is CASSQEGGRPLHF.

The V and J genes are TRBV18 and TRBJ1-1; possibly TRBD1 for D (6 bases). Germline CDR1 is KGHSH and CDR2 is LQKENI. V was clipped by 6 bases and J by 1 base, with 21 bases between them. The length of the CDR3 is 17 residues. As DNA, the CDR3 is TGTGCCAGCTCCCAACCTTTCACAGGGCTGCAGAACACTGAAGCTTTCTTT. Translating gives CASSQPFTGLQNTEAFF.

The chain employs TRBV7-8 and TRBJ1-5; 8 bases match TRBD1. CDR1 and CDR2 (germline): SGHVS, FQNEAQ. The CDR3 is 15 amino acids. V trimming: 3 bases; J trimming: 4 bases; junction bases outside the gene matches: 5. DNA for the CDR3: TGTGCCAGCAGCTTGGGACAGGTCCTTAATCAGCCCCAGCATTTT. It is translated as CASSLGQVLNQPQHF.

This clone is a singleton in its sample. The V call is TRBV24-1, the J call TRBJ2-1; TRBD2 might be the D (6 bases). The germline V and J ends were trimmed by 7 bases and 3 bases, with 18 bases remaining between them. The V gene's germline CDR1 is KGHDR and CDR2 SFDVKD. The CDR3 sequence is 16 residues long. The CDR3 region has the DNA TGTGCCACCAGCGCCCACGACTCGGACTACTACAATGAGCAGTTCTTC. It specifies CATSAHDSDYYNEQFF.

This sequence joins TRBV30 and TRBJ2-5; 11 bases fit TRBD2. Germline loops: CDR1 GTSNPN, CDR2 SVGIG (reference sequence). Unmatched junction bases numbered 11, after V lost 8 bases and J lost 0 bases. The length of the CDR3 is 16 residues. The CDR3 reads CARTSGSRIYQETQYF. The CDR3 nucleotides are TGTGCCCGAACTAGCGGGAGTCGGATTTACCAAGAGACCCAGTACTTC.

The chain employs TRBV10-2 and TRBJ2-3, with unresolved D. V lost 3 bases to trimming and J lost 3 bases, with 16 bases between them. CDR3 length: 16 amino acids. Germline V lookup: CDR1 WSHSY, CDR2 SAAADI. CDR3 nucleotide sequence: TGCGCCAGCAGTGACAGGACCCAAGTCACGACAGATACGCAGTATTTT. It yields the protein CASSDRTQVTTDTQYF.

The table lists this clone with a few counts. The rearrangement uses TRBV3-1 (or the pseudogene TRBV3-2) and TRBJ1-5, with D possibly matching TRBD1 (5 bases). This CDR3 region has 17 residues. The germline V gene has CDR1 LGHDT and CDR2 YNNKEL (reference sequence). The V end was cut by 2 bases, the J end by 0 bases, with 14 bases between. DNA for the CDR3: TGTGCCAGCAGCCAATCCTTCGGGGGGATTAGCAATCAGCCCCAGCATTTT. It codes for CASSQSFGGISNQPQHF.

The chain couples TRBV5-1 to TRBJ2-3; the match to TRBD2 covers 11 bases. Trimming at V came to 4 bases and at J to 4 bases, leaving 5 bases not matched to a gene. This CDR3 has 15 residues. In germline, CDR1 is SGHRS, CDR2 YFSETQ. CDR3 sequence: CASSRSGGAADTQYF. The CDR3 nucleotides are TGCGCCAGCAGCCGTAGCGGGGGGGCTGCAGATACGCAGTATTTT.

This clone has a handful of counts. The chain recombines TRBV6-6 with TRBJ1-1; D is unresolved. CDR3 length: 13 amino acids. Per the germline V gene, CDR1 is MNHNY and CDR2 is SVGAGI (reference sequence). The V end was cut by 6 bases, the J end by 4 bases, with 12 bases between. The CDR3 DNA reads TGTGCCAGCAGGACTCCAGGCGGCACTGAAGCTTTCTTT. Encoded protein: CASRTPGGTEAFF.

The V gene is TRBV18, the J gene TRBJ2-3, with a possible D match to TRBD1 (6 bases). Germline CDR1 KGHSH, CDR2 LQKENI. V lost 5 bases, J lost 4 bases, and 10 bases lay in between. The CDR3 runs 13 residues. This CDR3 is CASSGDKADTQYF. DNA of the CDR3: TGTGCCAGCTCAGGGGACAAGGCAGATACGCAGTATTTT.

The CDR3 DNA sequence: TGTGCCAGCAGCTTGGGTAGCGGGGCAAAAGATACGCAGTATTTT. Its protein is CASSLGSGAKDTQYF. This rearrangement joins TRBV5-4 to TRBJ2-3, with 8 bases matching TRBD2. This CDR3 is built from 15 residues. CDR1 is SGHNT, CDR2 YYREEE, per germline (reference sequence). The V gene end was trimmed by 0 bases and the J gene end by 5 bases; junction bases not matched to a gene: 5.

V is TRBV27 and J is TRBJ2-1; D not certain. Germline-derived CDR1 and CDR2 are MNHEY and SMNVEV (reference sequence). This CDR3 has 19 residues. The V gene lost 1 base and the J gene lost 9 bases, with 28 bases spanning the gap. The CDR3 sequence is CASSLLNLLESAGRSEQFF. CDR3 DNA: TGTGCCAGCAGTTTATTGAACCTCCTAGAATCTGCCGGAAGAAGTGAGCAGTTCTTC.

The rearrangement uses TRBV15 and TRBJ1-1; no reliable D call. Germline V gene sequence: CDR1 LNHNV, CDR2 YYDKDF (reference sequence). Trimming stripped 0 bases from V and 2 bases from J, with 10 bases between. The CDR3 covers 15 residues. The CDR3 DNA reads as TGTGCCACCAGCAGAGATTCTGGCGGTAACACTGAAGCTTTCTTT. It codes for CATSRDSGGNTEAFF.

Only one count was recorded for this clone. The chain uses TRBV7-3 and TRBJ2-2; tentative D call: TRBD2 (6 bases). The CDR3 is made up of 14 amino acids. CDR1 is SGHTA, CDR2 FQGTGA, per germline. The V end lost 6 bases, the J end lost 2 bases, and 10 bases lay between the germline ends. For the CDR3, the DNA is TGTGCCAGCAGTGCGGGACTTAACACCGGGGAGCTGTTTTTT. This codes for CASSAGLNTGELFF.

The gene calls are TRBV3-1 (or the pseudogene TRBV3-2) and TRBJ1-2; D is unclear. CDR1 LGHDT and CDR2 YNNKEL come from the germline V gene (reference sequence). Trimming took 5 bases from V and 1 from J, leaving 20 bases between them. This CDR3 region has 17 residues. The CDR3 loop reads CASSEATSALLNYGYTF. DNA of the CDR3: TGTGCCAGCAGCGAAGCGACTTCAGCCCTTCTTAACTATGGCTACACCTTC.

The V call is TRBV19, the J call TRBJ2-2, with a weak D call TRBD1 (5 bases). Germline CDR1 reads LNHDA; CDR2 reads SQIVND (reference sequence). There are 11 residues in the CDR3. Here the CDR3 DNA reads TGTAGAGCAGGGTGTTCCGGGGAGCTGTTTTTT. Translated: CRAGCSGELFF.

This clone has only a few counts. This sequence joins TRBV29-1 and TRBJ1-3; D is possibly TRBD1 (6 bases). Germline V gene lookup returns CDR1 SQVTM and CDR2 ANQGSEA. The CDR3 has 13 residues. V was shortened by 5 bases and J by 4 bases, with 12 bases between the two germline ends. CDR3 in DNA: TGCAGCGTTTACACAGGGTCCGGAAACACCATATATTTT. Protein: CSVYTGSGNTIYF.

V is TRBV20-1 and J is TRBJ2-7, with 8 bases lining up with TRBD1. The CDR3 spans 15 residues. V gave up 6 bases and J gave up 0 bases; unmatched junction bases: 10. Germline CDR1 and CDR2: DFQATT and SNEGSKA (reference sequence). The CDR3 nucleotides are TGCAGTGCCAGTACAGGGGGGCCCCTCTCCTACGAGCAGTACTTC. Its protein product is CSASTGGPLSYEQYF.

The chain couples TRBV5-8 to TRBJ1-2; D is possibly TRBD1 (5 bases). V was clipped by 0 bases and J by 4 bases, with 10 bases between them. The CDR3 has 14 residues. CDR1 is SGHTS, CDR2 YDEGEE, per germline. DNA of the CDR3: TGTGCCAGCAGCTTGGGACAGAAGACCTATGGCTACACCTTC. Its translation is CASSLGQKTYGYTF.

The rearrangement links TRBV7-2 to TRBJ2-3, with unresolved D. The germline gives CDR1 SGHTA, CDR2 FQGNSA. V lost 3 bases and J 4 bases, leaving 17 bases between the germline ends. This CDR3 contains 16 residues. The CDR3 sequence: CASSLNVLSSADTQYF. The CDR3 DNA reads TGTGCCAGCAGCTTGAATGTTTTATCATCGGCAGATACGCAGTATTTT.

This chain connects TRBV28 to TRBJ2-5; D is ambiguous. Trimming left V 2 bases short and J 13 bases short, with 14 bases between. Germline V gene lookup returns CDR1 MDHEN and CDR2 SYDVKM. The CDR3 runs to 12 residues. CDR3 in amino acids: CASSLIRGPRYF. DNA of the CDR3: TGTGCCAGCAGTTTAATTCGAGGCCCCAGGTACTTC. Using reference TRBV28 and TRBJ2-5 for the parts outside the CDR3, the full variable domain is DVKVTQSSRYLVKRTGEKVFLECVQDMDHENMFWYRQDPGLGLRLIYFSYDVKMKEKGDIPEGYSVSREKKERFSLILESASTNQTSMYLCASSLIRGPRYFGPGTRLLVL.

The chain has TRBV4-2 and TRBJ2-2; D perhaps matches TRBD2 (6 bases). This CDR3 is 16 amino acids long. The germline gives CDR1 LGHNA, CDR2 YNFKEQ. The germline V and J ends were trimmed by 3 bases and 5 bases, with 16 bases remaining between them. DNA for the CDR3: TGTGCCAGCAGCCAGCGTGGGGGGACCCCAACCGGGGAGCTGTTTTTT. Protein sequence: CASSQRGGTPTGELFF.

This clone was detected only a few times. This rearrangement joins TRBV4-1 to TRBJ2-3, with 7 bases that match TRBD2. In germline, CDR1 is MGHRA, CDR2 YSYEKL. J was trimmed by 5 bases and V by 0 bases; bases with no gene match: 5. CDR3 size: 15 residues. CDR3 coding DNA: TGCGCCAGCAGCCAAGACAGCGGGACGGGAGATACGCAGTATTTT. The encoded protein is CASSQDSGTGDTQYF.

Here the CDR3 reads CASSLGGGGQETQYF. DNA for the CDR3: TGTGCCAGCAGCTTAGGTGGGGGGGGCCAAGAGACCCAGTACTTC. The chain employs TRBV7-2 and TRBJ2-5, with 7 positions matching TRBD2. The CDR3 contains 15 residues. The germline gives CDR1 SGHTA, CDR2 FQGNSA. Trimming took 1 base from V and 1 from J; bases not matched to a gene: 3.

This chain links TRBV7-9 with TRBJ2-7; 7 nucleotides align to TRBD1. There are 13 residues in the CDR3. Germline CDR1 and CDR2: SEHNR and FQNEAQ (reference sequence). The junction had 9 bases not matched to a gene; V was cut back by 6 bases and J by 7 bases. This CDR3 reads CASRSLRQGEQYF. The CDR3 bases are TGTGCCAGCAGATCGCTCCGACAGGGAGAGCAGTACTTC.

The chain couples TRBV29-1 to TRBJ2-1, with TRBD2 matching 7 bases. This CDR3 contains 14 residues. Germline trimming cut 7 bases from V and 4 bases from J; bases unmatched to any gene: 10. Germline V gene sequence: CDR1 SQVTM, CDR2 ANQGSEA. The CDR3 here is CSAHSGNSYNEQFF. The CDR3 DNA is TGCAGCGCTCACAGCGGGAATAGTTACAATGAGCAGTTCTTC.